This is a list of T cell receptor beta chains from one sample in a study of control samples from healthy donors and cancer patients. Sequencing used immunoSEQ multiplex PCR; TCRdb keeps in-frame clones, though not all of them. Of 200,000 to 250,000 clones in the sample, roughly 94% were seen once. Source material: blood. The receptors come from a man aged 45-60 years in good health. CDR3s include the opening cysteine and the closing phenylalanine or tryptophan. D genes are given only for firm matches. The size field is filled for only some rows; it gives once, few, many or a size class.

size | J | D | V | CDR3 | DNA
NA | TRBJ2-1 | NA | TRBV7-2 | CASSLKVGEQFF | TGTGCCAGCAGCTTAAAGGTGGGTGAGCAGTTCTTC
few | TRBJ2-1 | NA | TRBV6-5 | CASTRGAEQFF | TGTGCCAGTACCAGGGGGGCTGAGCAGTTCTTC
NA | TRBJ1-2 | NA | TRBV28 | CASSKPGGHLGYTF | TGTGCCAGCTCGAAGCCCGGGGGTCACTTAGGCTACACCTTC
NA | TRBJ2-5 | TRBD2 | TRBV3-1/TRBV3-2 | CASSRRGAQETQYF | TGTGCCAGCAGCCGGCGGGGGGCCCAAGAGACCCAGTACTTC
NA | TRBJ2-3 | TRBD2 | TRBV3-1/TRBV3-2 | CASSQLKAGGRDTQYF | TGTGCCAGCAGCCAACTTAAGGCGGGGGGTAGGGATACGCAGTATTTT
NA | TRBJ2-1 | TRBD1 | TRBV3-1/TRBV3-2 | CASSLDRASEQFF | TGTGCCAGCAGCTTGGACAGGGCGAGTGAGCAGTTCTTC
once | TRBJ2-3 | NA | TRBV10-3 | CAHSGATDTQYF | TGTGCCCATTCAGGGGCCACAGATACGCAGTATTTT
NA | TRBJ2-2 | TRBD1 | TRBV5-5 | CASSAGTGSGELFF | TGTGCCAGCAGTGCCGGGACAGGGTCCGGGGAGCTGTTTTTT
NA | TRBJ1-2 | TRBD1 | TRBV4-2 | CASTLGGAEYGYTF | TGTGCCAGCACCCTAGGGGGCGCGGAGTATGGCTACACCTTC
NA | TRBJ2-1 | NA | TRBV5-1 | CASSSFPNEQFF | TGCGCCAGCAGCTCTTTCCCCAATGAGCAGTTCTTC
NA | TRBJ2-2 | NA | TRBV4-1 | CASSLPTNTGELFF | TGCGCCAGCAGCCTTCCCACGAACACCGGGGAGCTGTTTTTT
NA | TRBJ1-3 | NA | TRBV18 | CASSPDRGSSGNTIYF | TGTGCCAGCTCACCGGACCGAGGGAGCTCTGGAAACACCATATATTTT
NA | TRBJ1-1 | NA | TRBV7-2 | CASSISGGTEAFF | TGTGCCAGCAGCATTTCCGGGGGAACTGAAGCTTTCTTT
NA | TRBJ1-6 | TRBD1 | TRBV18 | CASSPDQTGRNSPLHF | TGTGCCAGCTCACCCGACCAGACAGGGAGAAATTCACCCCTCCACTTT
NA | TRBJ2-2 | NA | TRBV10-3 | CAISLNSGGGLGELFF | TGTGCCATCAGCTTAAATAGCGGCGGGGGCCTCGGGGAGCTGTTTTTT
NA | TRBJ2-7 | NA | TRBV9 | CASSPTMGNEQYF | TGTGCCAGCAGCCCCACGATGGGGAACGAGCAGTACTTC
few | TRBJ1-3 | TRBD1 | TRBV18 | CASSPRQGAGNTIYF | TGTGCCAGCTCACCCAGACAGGGGGCTGGAAACACCATATATTTT
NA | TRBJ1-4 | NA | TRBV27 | CASSLSGQGWEKLFF | TGTGCCAGCAGTTTATCGGGGCAGGGGTGGGAAAAACTGTTTTTT
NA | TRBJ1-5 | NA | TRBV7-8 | CASSLVYGRGGQPQHF | TGTGCCAGCAGCTTAGTTTACGGCAGGGGTGGGCAGCCCCAGCATTTT
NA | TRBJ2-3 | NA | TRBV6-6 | CASIEGKISTDTQYF | TGTGCCAGCATCGAGGGCAAGATTAGCACAGATACGCAGTATTTT
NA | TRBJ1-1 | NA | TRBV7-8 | CAEGTEAFF | TGTGCCGAGGGGACTGAAGCTTTCTTT
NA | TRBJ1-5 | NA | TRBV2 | CASGYDQPQHF | TGTGCCAGCGGGTACGATCAGCCCCAGCATTTT
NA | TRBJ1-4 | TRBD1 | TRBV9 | CASSGQGATNEKLFF | TGTGCCAGCAGCGGACAGGGCGCAACTAATGAAAAACTGTTTTTT
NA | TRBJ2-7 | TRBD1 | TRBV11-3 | CASSLRGQGPYEQYF | TGTGCCAGCAGCTTAAGGGGACAGGGACCCTACGAGCAGTACTTC
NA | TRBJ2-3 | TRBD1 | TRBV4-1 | CASSQELTGGGTDTQYF | TGCGCCAGCAGCCAAGAATTAACAGGGGGTGGCACAGATACGCAGTATTTT
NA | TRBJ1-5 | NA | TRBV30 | CAWSVTGANQPQHF | TGTGCCTGGAGCGTGACAGGTGCTAATCAGCCCCAGCATTTT
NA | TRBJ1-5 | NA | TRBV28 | CASSLRGKQINQPQHF | TGTGCCAGCAGTTTAAGAGGGAAGCAGATCAATCAGCCCCAGCATTTT
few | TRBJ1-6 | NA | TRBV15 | CATSAPGGENSPLHF | TGTGCCACCAGCGCTCCCGGAGGGGAGAATTCACCCCTCCACTTT
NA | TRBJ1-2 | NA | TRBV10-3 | CAISTGWEGYTF | TGTGCCATCAGTACAGGTTGGGAGGGCTACACCTTC
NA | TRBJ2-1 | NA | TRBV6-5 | CASRQGTYNEQFF | TGTGCCAGCAGGCAGGGGACCTACAATGAGCAGTTCTTC
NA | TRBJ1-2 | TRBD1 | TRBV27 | CASSSGQRSYGYTF | TGTGCCAGCAGTTCGGGACAGAGATCCTATGGCTACACCTTC
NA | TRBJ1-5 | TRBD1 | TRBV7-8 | CASSFTGGGQPQHF | TGTGCCAGCAGCTTCACAGGGGGCGGTCAGCCCCAGCATTTT
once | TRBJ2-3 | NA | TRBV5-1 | CASSLDGLLTDTQYF | TGCGCCAGCAGCTTGGATGGCTTATTGACAGATACGCAGTATTTT
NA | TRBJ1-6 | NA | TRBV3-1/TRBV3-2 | CASSQDGQSHNSPLHF | TGTGCCAGCAGCCAAGATGGCCAGTCCCATAATTCACCCCTCCACTTT
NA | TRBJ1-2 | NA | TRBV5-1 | CASSVWQSGTMGGYTF | TGCGCCAGCAGCGTATGGCAATCCGGGACCATGGGGGGCTACACCTTC
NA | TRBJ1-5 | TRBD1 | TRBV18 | CASSPRSGGQGQPQHF | TGTGCCAGCTCACCACGGTCAGGGGGCCAGGGCCAGCCCCAGCATTTT
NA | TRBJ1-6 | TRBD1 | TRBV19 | CASTINRGNNSPLHF | TGTGCCAGTACCATAAACAGGGGTAATAATTCACCCCTCCACTTT
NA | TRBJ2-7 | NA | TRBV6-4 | CASSEAAPSSYEQYF | TGTGCCAGCAGTGAAGCGGCCCCTAGCTCCTACGAGCAGTACTTC
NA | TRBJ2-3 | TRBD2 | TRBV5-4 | CASSLLTSGVTDTQYF | TGTGCCAGCAGCTTGTTGACTAGCGGGGTCACAGATACGCAGTATTTT
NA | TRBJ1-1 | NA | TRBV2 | CASSRGTVNTEAFF | TGTGCCAGCAGTAGAGGGACCGTGAACACTGAAGCTTTCTTT
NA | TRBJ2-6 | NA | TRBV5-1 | CASSFEAGANVLTF | TGCGCCAGCAGCTTCGAAGCTGGGGCCAACGTCCTGACTTTC
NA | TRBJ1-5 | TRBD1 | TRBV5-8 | CASSFGQGGQPQHF | TGTGCCAGCAGCTTCGGACAGGGAGGTCAGCCCCAGCATTTT
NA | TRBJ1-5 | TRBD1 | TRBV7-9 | CASSPPGQGRRAQHF | TGTGCCAGCAGTCCCCCGGGACAGGGGAGAAGGGCCCAGCATTTT
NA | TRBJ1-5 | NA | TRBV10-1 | CASSPERNQPQHF | TGCGCCAGCAGTCCTGAGCGGAATCAGCCCCAGCATTTT
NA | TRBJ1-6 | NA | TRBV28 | CASSQGLNSPLHF | TGTGCCAGCAGTCAGGGACTTAATTCACCCCTCCACTTT
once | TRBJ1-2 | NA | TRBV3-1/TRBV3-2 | CASSQDSTLAVGYTF | TGTGCCAGCAGCCAAGACTCAACACTGGCTGTCGGCTACACCTTC
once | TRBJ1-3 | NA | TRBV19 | CASSMTGVTGNTIYF | TGTGCCAGTAGTATGACCGGGGTGACTGGAAACACCATATATTTT
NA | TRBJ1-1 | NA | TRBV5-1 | CASSLGGGDTEAFF | TGCGCCAGCAGCTTGGGAGGAGGGGACACTGAAGCTTTCTTT
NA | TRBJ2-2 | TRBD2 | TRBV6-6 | CASSSQRGGTTGELFF | TGTGCCAGCAGTTCGCAACGGGGGGGGACCACCGGGGAGCTGTTTTTT
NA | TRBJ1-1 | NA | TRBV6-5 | CASSDQTGTEAFF | TGTGCCAGCAGCGATCAAACGGGAACTGAAGCTTTCTTT
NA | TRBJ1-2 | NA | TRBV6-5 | CASSAPGNYGYTF | TGTGCCAGCTCCGCCCCGGGGAACTATGGCTACACCTTC
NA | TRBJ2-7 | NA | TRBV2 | CASSAYAYEQYF | TGTGCCAGCAGTGCGTATGCCTACGAGCAGTACTTC
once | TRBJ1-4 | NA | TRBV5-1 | CASSPGQTATNEKLFF | TGCGCCAGCAGCCCCGGACAAACAGCAACTAATGAAAAACTGTTTTTT
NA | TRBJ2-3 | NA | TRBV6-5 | CANRKSTNTDTQYF | TGTGCCAACAGAAAGTCCACGAACACAGATACGCAGTATTTT
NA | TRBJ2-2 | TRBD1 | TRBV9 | CASSVVQGANTGELFF | TGTGCCAGCAGCGTAGTTCAGGGGGCGAACACCGGGGAGCTGTTTTTT
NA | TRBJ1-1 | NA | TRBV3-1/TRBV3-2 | CASSQAGLRNTEAFF | TGTGCCAGCAGCCAAGCAGGCCTGAGGAACACTGAAGCTTTCTTT
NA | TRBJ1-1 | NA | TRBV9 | CASSVVSRITEAFF | TGTGCCAGCAGCGTAGTAAGCCGGATCACTGAAGCTTTCTTT
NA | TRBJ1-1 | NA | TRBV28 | CASSRRSEAFF | TGTGCCAGCAGTCGGCGGTCTGAAGCTTTCTTT
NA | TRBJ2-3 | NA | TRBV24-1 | CATSERGVEYF | TGTGCCACCAGTGAGCGTGGAGTGGAGTATTTT